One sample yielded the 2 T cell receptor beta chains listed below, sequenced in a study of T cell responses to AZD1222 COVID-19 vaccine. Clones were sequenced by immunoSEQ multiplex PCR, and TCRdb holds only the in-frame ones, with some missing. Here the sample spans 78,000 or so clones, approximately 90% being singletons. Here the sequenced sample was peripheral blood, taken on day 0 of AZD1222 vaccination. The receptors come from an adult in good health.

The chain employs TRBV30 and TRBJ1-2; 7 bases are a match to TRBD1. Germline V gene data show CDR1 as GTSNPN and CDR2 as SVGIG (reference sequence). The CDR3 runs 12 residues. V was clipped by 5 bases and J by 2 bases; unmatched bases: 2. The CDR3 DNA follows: TGTGCCTGGCAGGGGGAGAACTATGGCTACACCTTC. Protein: CAWQGENYGYTF.

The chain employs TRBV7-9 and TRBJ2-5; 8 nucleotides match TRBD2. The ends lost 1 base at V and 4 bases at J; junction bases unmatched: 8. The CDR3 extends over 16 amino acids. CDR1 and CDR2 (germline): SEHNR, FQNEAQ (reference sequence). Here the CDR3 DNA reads TGTGCCAGCAGCTTAGGAGGAGCGGGAGTAGGAGAGACCCAGTACTTC. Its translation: CASSLGGAGVGETQYF. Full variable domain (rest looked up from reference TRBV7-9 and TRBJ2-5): DTGVSQNPRHKITKRGQNVTFRCDPISEHNRLYWYRQTLGQGPEFLTYFQNEAQLEKSRLLSDRFSAERPKGSFSTLEIQRTEQGDSAMYLCASSLGGAGVGETQYFGPGTRLLVL.